This TCR beta chain was profiled in a study of molecular identifiers for immune sequencing clone quantification. This clonotype was seen repeatedly, ten times or more. The antigen is undetermined. One end of the junction varies from germline; a read error may be responsible. Study-level findings and limits: Molecules of identical TCR sharing a barcode could underestimate highly expanded clone sizes. Over 99% of effector molecules, yet under 1% of naive-cell molecules, were held by clones above 20 RNA copies. Detection of one spiked Jurkat cell's TCR RNA reportedly worked in 750,000 to 1,000,000 naive cells.

Each CDR3 protein is one row after TCRdb ran MiXCR on the PCR reads. Among 490,000 or so distinct CDR3 sequences listed, around 21% were seen once. A CD8+CD4-CCR7+CD45RA+ gate was used to sort naive CD8 T cells. Germline CDR1 reads MNHEY; CDR2 reads SVGAGI. The CDR3 consists of 13 residues. The sequencing input was naive CD8+ T cells from blood, with Jurkat cell RNA spiked in. The subset: FACS-sorted CD8+CD4-CCR7+CD45RA+ naive T cells. The gene calls are TRBV6-5 and TRBJ1-1; D is ambiguous. This TCR came from a human donor in good health. Some libraries in this study had Jurkat cell RNA spiked in. The CDR3 DNA reads as TGCGCCAGCAGCCCCTCCCCGGGCACTGAAGCTTTCTTT. Translated, it gives CASSPSPGTEAFF.